The next 21 T cell receptor beta chains were all read from a single sample in a study of post-analysis software for immune sequencing data (dated by TCRdb to about 2015). The full study reports these points: Significantly higher frequencies in patients than in controls were found for roughly 5 TRBV segments, including TRBV5-6, TRBV5-1 and TRBV20-1.

Their antigens are not known. Libraries were built with PCR. Sequencing was performed on an Illumina HiSeq 2500. To reduce PCR and sequencing biases, unique molecular identifiers were incorporated into the TCR beta cDNA libraries. TCRdb's own reprocessing of the public reads used fastp at Q25 and MiXCR and kept productive beta chains. Rows with a matching CDR3 protein are joined into one entry that keeps the most common DNA and genes. This sample holds about 400,000 distinct CDR3 sequences; about a third were observed only once. The ten largest clonotypes hold roughly an eighth of the sample. Sequenced material: blood. These receptor sequences come from a girl aged 5 to 17 with multiple sclerosis.

The chain is built from TRBV27 and TRBJ2-5, with 10 bases that match TRBD1. The CDR3 loop spans 13 amino acids. Germline-derived CDR1 and CDR2 are MNHEY and SMNVEV (reference sequence). J gave up 11 bases and V 8 bases, and 11 bases lay outside the gene matches. The CDR3 DNA reads as TGTGCCAGCGGGATGACAGGGGGCCATGAGCAGTACTTC. It is translated as CASGMTGGHEQYF.

This clonotype was seen more than once but under ten times. The rearrangement joins TRBV6-1 to TRBJ1-5; a weak D match, TRBD1 (5 bases). CDR1 is MNHNS and CDR2 is SASEGT in the germline V gene. The CDR3 length is 17 residues. V was cut by 2 bases and J by 4 bases, with 18 bases left in between. DNA for the CDR3: TGTGCCAGCAGTGAATTAAGGGGAGGCCGCGGGAATCAGCCCCAGCATTTT. It codes for CASSELRGGRGNQPQHF.

The V gene is TRBV7-2, the J gene TRBJ2-3; 8 bases map to TRBD2. This CDR3 region has 16 residues. After removal of 5 bases from V and 2 bases from J, the junction contained 9 bases not matched to a gene. Germline CDR1 and CDR2: SGHTA and FQGNSA. For the CDR3, the DNA is TGTGCCAGCAGCCTACAAGCGGGGGCGACCACAGATACGCAGTATTTT. Its protein product is CASSLQAGATTDTQYF.

This clonotype showed up just a few times. V usage is TRBV5-1 and J usage is TRBJ2-3; D remains ambiguous. V lost 0 bases, J lost 2 bases, and 7 bases lay in between. Germline V CDR1 and CDR2: SGHRS, YFSETQ. CDR3 length: 14 residues. CDR3 loop: CASSLARDTDTQYF. Here the CDR3 DNA reads TGCGCCAGCAGCTTGGCCCGAGACACAGATACGCAGTATTTT.

This clonotype was found many times. In DNA form, the CDR3 reads TGCAGCGTTGACGGGACCCAAGAGACCCAGTACTTC. As protein: CSVDGTQETQYF. The chain combines TRBV29-1 with TRBJ2-5; D tentatively fits TRBD1 or TRBD2 (5 bases each). Germline lookup yields CDR1 SQVTM and CDR2 ANQGSEA. The CDR3 has 12 residues. Trimming shortened V by 3 bases and J by 1 base, and 6 bases separated the two germline ends.

In regard to this clonotype: The junction and the germline gene differ at one end; a read error may be behind it. The chain combines TRBV28 with TRBJ2-7; D tentatively reads TRBD1 or TRBD2 (7 bases each). Per germline, CDR1 MDHEN and CDR2 SYDVKM. The CDR3 is 14 amino acids. The CDR3 nucleotides read TGTGTCAGCAGTTCAGGGGGGGGTTCGAGTGAGCAGTACTTC. This codes for CVSSSGGGSSEQYF. The full variable domain, its missing parts supplied by reference TRBV28 and TRBJ2-7, is DVKVTQSSRYLVKRTGEKVFLECVQDMDHENMFWYRQDPGLGLRLIYFSYDVKMKEKGDIPEGYSVSREKKERFSLILESASTNQTSMYLCVSSSGGGSSEQYFGPGTRLTVT.

The V call is TRBV20-1, the J call TRBJ1-1, with TRBD1 matching 7 bases. The CDR3 totals 15 residues. Germline V lookup: CDR1 DFQATT, CDR2 SNEGSKA (reference sequence). The ends lost 2 bases at V and 2 bases at J; junction bases unmatched: 8. DNA for the CDR3: TGCAGTGCTAGACAGGGGGGCGGACTCAACACTGAAGCTTTCTTT. The encoded protein is CSARQGGGLNTEAFF.

The chain links TRBV5-1 to TRBJ1-6; D unclear. V shed 5 bases and J shed 7 bases, with 7 bases lying between them. The CDR3 contains 12 residues. CDR1 is SGHRS and CDR2 is YFSETQ in the germline V gene. The CDR3 region is CASSVSNSPLHF. CDR3 sequence (DNA): TGCGCCAGCAGTGTGTCGAATTCACCCCTCCACTTT.

This clonotype has a count of ten or more. The chain employs TRBV7-6 and TRBJ2-3, with 7 bases that match TRBD1. V gave up 5 bases and J gave up 0 bases; unmatched junction bases: 5. Germline V gene data show CDR1 as SGHVS and CDR2 as FNYEAQ. This CDR3 region has 15 residues. This CDR3 reads CASSPTGVSTDTQYF. The CDR3, as DNA: TGTGCCAGCAGCCCAACAGGGGTGAGCACAGATACGCAGTATTTT.

V is TRBV10-3 and J is TRBJ2-5, with D possibly being TRBD1 (5 bases). The germline CDR1 and CDR2 sequences are ENHRY and SYGVKD. This CDR3 has 15 residues. V was pared by 3 bases and J by 3 bases, with 14 bases between. The CDR3, as DNA: TGTGCCATCAGTGACCGGCAGGGTAGGGAAGAGACCCAGTACTTC. This codes for CAISDRQGREETQYF.

This chain connects TRBV20-1 to TRBJ2-5, with D possibly TRBD1 on 6 matching bases. The better agreement between TRBJ2-7 and the DNA end casts doubt on the J call. Germline V gives CDR1 DFQATT, CDR2 SNEGSKA (reference sequence). The CDR3 length is 12 residues. CDR3 in amino acids: CSARAGANEQYF. The CDR3 DNA reads TGCAGTGCACGAGCAGGGGCAAACGAGCAGTACTTC.

The rearrangement links TRBV6-6 to TRBJ1-2, with TRBD1 identical over 9 bases. The CDR3 covers 17 residues. CDR1 and CDR2 from the germline V gene are MNHNY and SVGAGI (reference sequence). V shed 0 bases and J 4 bases; nucleotides not matched to a gene: 9. The CDR3 is CASSYSGPGTGFYGYTF. The CDR3 coding sequence is TGTGCCAGCAGTTACTCGGGTCCCGGGACAGGGTTCTATGGCTACACCTTC.

The chain employs TRBV7-2 and TRBJ1-2; D is perhaps TRBD1 (5 bases). Germline V CDR1 and CDR2: SGHTA, FQGNSA. V lost 2 bases to trimming and J lost 8 bases, with 24 bases between them. CDR3 length equals 17 residues. CDR3 loop: CASSLQAEGPRGWGYTF. In DNA form, the CDR3 reads TGTGCCAGCAGCTTACAGGCGGAAGGACCACGGGGCTGGGGCTACACCTTC. Full variable domain (missing parts from reference TRBV7-2 and TRBJ1-2): GAGVSQSPSNKVTEKGKDVELRCDPISGHTALYWYRQSLGQGLEFLIYFQGNSAPDKSGLPSDRFSAERTGGSVSTLTIQRTQQEDSAVYLCASSLQAEGPRGWGYTFGSGTRLTVV.

The V and J genes are TRBV6-2 or TRBV6-3 and TRBJ2-6, with 7 bases aligning to TRBD1. Trimming took 7 bases from V and 0 from J; bases not matched to a gene: 3. The CDR3 has 15 residues. Germline values: CDR1 MNHEY, CDR2 SVGEGT. The CDR3 sequence is CASNDRASGANVLTF. In DNA form, the CDR3 reads TGTGCCAGCAATGACAGGGCCTCTGGGGCCAACGTCCTGACTTTC.

This clonotype was detected only a few times. CDR3 protein: CASSGGGVLYGYTF. CDR3 in DNA: TGCGCCAGCAGCGGTGGAGGGGTCCTCTATGGCTACACCTTC. The V gene is TRBV5-1, the J gene TRBJ1-2, with a weak D call TRBD1 (5 bases). V gave up 4 bases and J gave up 4 bases, with 14 bases separating them. Germline values: CDR1 SGHRS, CDR2 YFSETQ. This CDR3 comprises 14 residues.

This chain uses TRBV3-1 with TRBJ2-7; D call uncertain. Germline assignment: CDR1 LGHDT and CDR2 YNNKEL (reference sequence). The CDR3 is made up of 14 amino acids. The V gene lost 0 bases and the J gene lost 1 base, with 7 bases spanning the gap. CDR3 sequence (DNA): TGTGCCAGCAGCCAAGAATCCGAATCCTACGAGCAGTACTTC. It is translated as CASSQESESYEQYF.

About this clonotype: The conserved closing phenylalanine or tryptophan is absent in this CDR3, likely reflecting a read error. The V gene is TRBV6-6, the J gene TRBJ2-2, with TRBD1 as a possible D gene (6 bases). CDR1 is MNHNY, CDR2 SVGAGI, per germline (reference sequence). Trimming pared 4 bases from V and 3 bases from J, leaving 9 bases between. CDR3 length: 14 amino acids. The CDR3 sequence: CASSFRQDTGELFV. The CDR3 DNA follows: TGTGCCAGCAGTTTCCGACAGGACACCGGGGAGCTGTTTGTT.

This clonotype was seen more than once but under ten times. This chain connects TRBV6-5 to TRBJ1-5, with D uncertain. V was shortened by 6 bases and J by 0 bases, with 6 bases between the two germline ends. Germline CDR1 is MNHEY and CDR2 is SVGAGI. CDR3 length equals 13 residues. In DNA, the CDR3 is TGTGCCAGCAGACACGATAGCAATCAGCCCCAGCATTTT. Amino acid sequence: CASRHDSNQPQHF.

This clonotype was seen a handful of times. Here the CDR3 reads CASSFRDHSYEQYF. CDR3 bases: TGTGCCAGCAGTTTTAGGGATCACTCCTACGAGCAGTACTTC. V usage is TRBV12-3 or TRBV12-4 and J usage is TRBJ2-7; no clear D. Trimming took 3 bases from V and 0 from J, leaving 9 bases between them. The CDR3 has 14 amino acids.

This chain links TRBV27 with TRBJ1-2; 7 nucleotides align to TRBD1. V lost 6 bases and J lost 1; bases outside the gene matches: 11. Germline lookup yields CDR1 MNHEY and CDR2 SMNVEV (reference sequence). The CDR3 covers 16 residues. CDR3 coding DNA: TGTGCCAGCAGCACGGGACAGAGGGGTTATAACTATGGCTACACCTTC. Translated, it gives CASSTGQRGYNYGYTF.

In its sample, this clonotype was seen a few times. This chain uses TRBV7-3 with TRBJ2-1, with D maybe TRBD1 (5 bases). CDR3 size: 16 residues. Germline assignment: CDR1 SGHTA and CDR2 FQGTGA. Trimming cost V 1 base and J 5 bases, with 15 bases left between them. DNA of the CDR3: TGTGCCAGCAGCTTAATTGCAGGGCTCCCCGACAATGAGCAGTTCTTC. Encoded protein: CASSLIAGLPDNEQFF.